The 6 T cell receptor beta chains below were found in one sample sequenced in a study of cytomegalovirus exposure and HLA in healthy donors. PCR primers comprised 60 Vbeta and 13 Jbeta primers. The protocol was immunoSEQ multiplex PCR, while the TCRdb copy is restricted to in-frame clones and leaves out a portion. Among some 120,000 clones listed, about 79% were seen once. Material: PBMCs. All receptors derive from a man in his fifties or sixties in good health and CMV-seronegative.

The chain employs TRBV4-3 and TRBJ2-1; the match to TRBD2 covers 11 bases. V trimming: 2 bases; J trimming: 9 bases; junction bases outside the gene matches: 6. The CDR3 loop spans 15 amino acids. Per germline, CDR1 LGHNA and CDR2 YSLEER. CDR3 coding DNA: TGCGCCAGCAGCCAAAATAGCGGGGGGGCGCCTGAGCAGTTCTTC. It specifies CASSQNSGGAPEQFF.

The rearrangement joins TRBV4-2 to TRBJ1-2; a weak D match, TRBD1 (5 bases). Trimming cost V 4 bases and J 2 bases, with 14 bases left between them. Germline lookup yields CDR1 LGHNA and CDR2 YNFKEQ. The CDR3 spans 15 residues. The CDR3 loop is CASSLQGAVNYGYTF. CDR3 coding DNA: TGTGCCAGCAGCCTACAAGGGGCGGTAAACTATGGCTACACCTTC.

This clone was found a few times. The chain's CDR3 is CASSLYDTDEKLFF. In DNA form, the CDR3 reads TGTGCCAGCAGCTTGTACGACACCGATGAAAAACTGTTTTTT. The chain links TRBV5-8 to TRBJ1-4, with D unclear. CDR1 and CDR2 (germline): SGHTS, YDEGEE. The ends were cut back, 1 base at V and 6 bases at J, with 10 bases in the middle. This CDR3 region has 14 residues.

This chain uses TRBV7-2 with TRBJ2-1; D is uncertain. Per germline, CDR1 SGHTA and CDR2 FQGNSA. The V and J ends lost 3 bases and 16 bases respectively, with 13 bases between them. This CDR3 has 11 amino acids. The CDR3 DNA reads as TGTGCCAGCAGCTTCGGGTTCACGACTTTCTTC. Its protein product is CASSFGFTTFF. Looking up the rest from reference TRBV7-2 and TRBJ2-1 gives the full variable domain: GAGVSQSPSNKVTEKGKDVELRCDPISGHTALYWYRQSLGQGLEFLIYFQGNSAPDKSGLPSDRFSAERTGGSVSTLTIQRTQQEDSAVYLCASSFGFTTFFGPGTRLTVL.

Worth noting for this clone: The junction shows a germline mismatch at one end, possibly a read error. The chain couples TRBV7-9 to TRBJ1-1, with TRBD1 as a possible D gene (6 bases). This CDR3 has 14 amino acids. Germline-derived CDR1 and CDR2 are SEHNR and FQNEAQ (reference sequence). The CDR3 protein is CSSSPGTQNTEAFF. The CDR3 nucleotides read TGTTCCAGCAGCCCAGGGACACAGAACACTGAAGCTTTCTTT.

The chain uses TRBV5-1 and TRBJ1-2, with TRBD1 matching 9 bases. With V trimmed by 3 bases and J by 8 bases, 8 bases remained unmatched. The CDR3 consists of 14 residues. CDR1 SGHRS and CDR2 YFSETQ come from the germline V gene. The CDR3 spells CASSSSGQGRGYTF. The DNA of the CDR3 is TGCGCCAGCAGCTCGAGTGGACAGGGGCGAGGCTACACCTTC.